This T cell receptor beta chain is drawn from a study of T cell responses to AZD1222 COVID-19 vaccine. Clones were read by immunoSEQ multiplex PCR, and TCRdb kept only the in-frame ones, dropping some. The sample consists of some 120,000 clones, 80% to 90% of them appearing once. Broader study findings: The study identified only five to seven AZD1222 recipients as seropositive at baseline. Repertoire sampling happened only post peak T cell response.

A remark on this clone: No antigen is known for it.

Here the sequenced sample was peripheral blood, taken on day 0 of AZD1222 vaccination. The sequence derives from an adult in good health.

The CDR3 DNA follows: TGTGCCAGCAGCCTTAGTAGGCGTGTTGAGCAGTACTTC. Translating it yields CASSLSRRVEQYF. The V gene is TRBV3-1 (or the pseudogene TRBV3-2), the J gene TRBJ2-7; D unclear. The CDR3 runs to 13 residues. Germline-derived CDR1 and CDR2 are LGHDT and YNNKEL (reference sequence). Trimming cost V 4 bases and J 7 bases, with 14 bases left between them.